This entry lists 18 T cell receptor beta chains sequenced from one sample in a study of blood T cell repertoires in COVID-19. The assay was immunoSEQ multiplex PCR, and TCRdb's table has in-frame clones only and misses some. The top ten clones hold roughly 8.2% of a sample with roughly 220,000 clones, around four fifths of them seen once. The sequencing input was peripheral blood. These receptors were taken from an elderly woman with COVID-19, enrolled during active disease.

This rearrangement joins TRBV2 to TRBJ2-2; 8 nucleotides agree with TRBD2. This CDR3 has 15 amino acids. The J segment lost 0 bases and the V segment lost 7 bases, leaving 4 bases of the junction unmatched. CDR1 is SNHLY and CDR2 is FYNNEI in the germline V gene. The DNA of the CDR3 is TGTGCCAGCAAACTAGCGGCCACGAACACCGGGGAGCTGTTTTTT. Translated: CASKLAATNTGELFF.

This clone has a handful of counts. The chain recombines TRBV19 with TRBJ1-3; no firm D call. Trimming shortened V by 8 bases and J by 1 base, and 12 bases separated the two germline ends. This CDR3 has 14 residues. Germline V gives CDR1 LNHDA, CDR2 SQIVND (reference sequence). The CDR3 is CASLDFSSGNTIYF. CDR3 nucleotide sequence: TGTGCCAGTCTCGACTTCTCTTCTGGAAACACCATATATTTT.

This clone was counted only a few times. The chain couples TRBV12-3 or TRBV12-4 to TRBJ1-1; D remains unclear. The V gene lost 2 bases and the J gene lost 6 bases, with 10 bases spanning the gap. The CDR3 has 13 amino acids. The CDR3 reads CASSLPGLAEAFF. In DNA form, the CDR3 reads TGTGCCAGCAGTTTACCGGGATTAGCTGAAGCTTTCTTT.

This chain joins TRBV5-4 and TRBJ2-2; 13 nucleotides agree with TRBD2. This CDR3 contains 16 residues. J gave up 7 bases and V 2 bases, and 5 bases lay outside the gene matches. CDR1 is SGHNT, CDR2 YYREEE, per germline (reference sequence). Written as DNA, the CDR3 is TGTGCCAGCAGCTTCGGGACTAGCGGGATAGTCGGGGAGCTGTTTTTT. Translated, it gives CASSFGTSGIVGELFF.

The chain couples TRBV5-4 to TRBJ2-7; 9 bases map to TRBD2. The germline V gene has CDR1 SGHNT and CDR2 YYREEE (reference sequence). The ends lost 4 bases at V and 3 bases at J; junction bases unmatched: 8. The CDR3 sequence is 15 residues long. CDR3 coding DNA: TGTGCCAGCAGCAAGACTAGCGGCGGATACTACGAGCAGTACTTC. Translating gives CASSKTSGGYYEQYF.

The gene calls are TRBV11-2 and TRBJ1-2, with 7 bases fitting TRBD1. V was clipped by 3 bases and J by 13 bases; unmatched bases: 8. Looked up from germline, CDR1 is SGHAT and CDR2 is FQNNGV. The CDR3 has 12 amino acids. CDR3 amino acids: CASSLNQDRSTF. CDR3 coding DNA: TGTGCCAGCAGCTTGAACCAGGACAGGAGCACCTTC. The variable domain in full, with the rest retrieved from reference TRBV11-2 and TRBJ1-2, is EAGVAQSPRYKIIEKRQSVAFWCNPISGHATLYWYQQILGQGPKLLIQFQNNGVVDDSQLPKDRFSAERLKGVDSTLKIQPAKLEDSAVYLCASSLNQDRSTFGSGTRLTVV.

The chain links TRBV28 to TRBJ2-7; a possible D gene is TRBD1 (6 bases). The CDR3 has 11 residues. The V end was cut by 10 bases, the J end by 3 bases, with 10 bases between. Germline V CDR1 and CDR2: MDHEN, SYDVKM. The CDR3 DNA reads TGTGCCATACAGGGCCTCTACGAGCAGTACTTC. It specifies CAIQGLYEQYF. Together with reference TRBV28 and TRBJ2-7, the CDR3 gives the full variable domain: DVKVTQSSRYLVKRTGEKVFLECVQDMDHENMFWYRQDPGLGLRLIYFSYDVKMKEKGDIPEGYSVSREKKERFSLILESASTNQTSMYLCAIQGLYEQYFGPGTRLTVT.

This clone has more than one count but fewer than ten. The chain couples TRBV2 to TRBJ1-2; 7 bases line up with TRBD1. The CDR3 loop spans 13 amino acids. After removal of 6 bases from V and 5 bases from J, the junction contained 6 bases not matched to a gene. Germline CDR1 SNHLY, CDR2 FYNNEI. The chain's CDR3 is CASSATGVYGYTF. In nucleotides, the CDR3 is TGTGCCAGCAGCGCTACAGGGGTTTATGGCTACACCTTC. The full variable domain, rest sourced from reference TRBV2 and TRBJ1-2, is EPEVTQTPSHQVTQMGQEVILRCVPISNHLYFYWYRQILGQKVEFLVSFYNNEISEKSEIFDDQFSVERPDGSNFTLKIRSTKLEDSAMYFCASSATGVYGYTFGSGTRLTVV.

This clone showed up just a few times. The genes are TRBV7-2 and TRBJ1-6, with unresolved D. Germline CDR1 is SGHTA and CDR2 is FQGNSA. V dropped 0 bases and J dropped 4 bases, with 7 bases sitting between them. The CDR3 is 15 amino acids. The CDR3 sequence: CASSLASGYNSPLHF. CDR3 coding DNA: TGTGCCAGCAGCTTAGCCTCAGGATATAATTCACCCCTCCACTTT. The variable domain in full, with the rest retrieved from reference TRBV7-2 and TRBJ1-6, is GAGVSQSPSNKVTEKGKDVELRCDPISGHTALYWYRQSLGQGLEFLIYFQGNSAPDKSGLPSDRFSAERTGGSVSTLTIQRTQQEDSAVYLCASSLASGYNSPLHFGNGTRLTVT.

Concerning this clone itself: Given a much more abundant clone one base away, this may be a read error. The chain couples TRBV6-6 to TRBJ2-7, with D possibly matching TRBD2 (6 bases). The CDR3 totals 14 residues. Between the trimmed V and J ends, which lost 6 bases and 0 bases, there was a span of 12 bases. From germline, CDR1 is MNHNY and CDR2 SVGAGI (reference sequence). CDR3 in amino acids: CASSLGGSSYEQYF. The CDR3 DNA reads TGTGCCAGCAGCCTGGGGGGAAGCTCCTACGAGCAGTACTTC.

The rearrangement links TRBV28 to TRBJ2-7; possible D gene TRBD2, 5 bases. The CDR3 runs 13 residues. Germline assignment: CDR1 MDHEN and CDR2 SYDVKM. The V end lost 4 bases, the J end lost 3 bases, and 10 bases lay between the germline ends. CDR3 sequence: CASSSRRDYEQYV. For the CDR3, the DNA is TGTGCCAGCAGTTCCCGACGGGACTACGAGCAGTACGTC.

The chain joins TRBV4-1 to TRBJ1-1, with 9 bases that match TRBD1. V lost 4 bases to trimming and J lost 3 bases; unmatched junction nucleotides: 9. Germline CDR1 MGHRA, CDR2 YSYEKL. The CDR3 is 16 amino acids. The CDR3 sequence is CASSRTGGPVDTEAFF. CDR3 coding DNA: TGCGCCAGCAGCCGTACAGGGGGCCCCGTGGACACTGAAGCTTTCTTT.

This clone was picked up one time. The V and J genes are TRBV6-5 and TRBJ1-2; 9 bases map to TRBD1. J lost 4 bases, V lost 6 bases, and 6 bases had no gene match. The CDR3 contains 14 residues. Looked up from germline, CDR1 is MNHEY and CDR2 is SVGAGI. This CDR3 is CASRVGTGRYGYTF. The CDR3 bases are TGTGCCAGCAGGGTCGGGACAGGGCGCTATGGCTACACCTTC.

CDR3 amino acids: CSARESNEQFF. In nucleotides, the CDR3 is TGCAGTGCTAGAGAGAGCAATGAGCAGTTCTTC. This rearrangement joins TRBV20-1 to TRBJ2-1; D gene ambiguous. Trimming took off 0 bases at V and 6 bases at J, with 3 bases between the two ends. In germline, CDR1 is DFQATT, CDR2 SNEGSKA (reference sequence). This CDR3 spans 11 amino acids.

The J gene is TRBJ2-2, the V gene TRBV3-1 (or the pseudogene TRBV3-2); no clear D gene. CDR3 length: 16 residues. V was pared by 2 bases and J by 0 bases, with 10 bases between. Germline CDR1 LGHDT, CDR2 YNNKEL (reference sequence). This CDR3 is CASSQKPYPNTGELFF. The CDR3, as DNA: TGTGCCAGCAGCCAAAAGCCCTATCCGAACACCGGGGAGCTGTTTTTT.

This chain links TRBV10-2 with TRBJ1-5; unclear D gene. Per germline, CDR1 WSHSY and CDR2 SAAADI. V was trimmed by 3 bases and J by 3 bases, leaving 6 bases between them. The CDR3 totals 13 residues. As DNA, the CDR3 is TGCGCCAGCAGTGACAGTCCCAATCAGCCCCAGCATTTT. Amino acids: CASSDSPNQPQHF.

The rearrangement links TRBV5-1 to TRBJ2-7, with D maybe TRBD2 (6 bases). The CDR3 totals 13 residues. Trimming took off 5 bases at V and 4 bases at J, with 13 bases between the two ends. From germline, CDR1 is SGHRS and CDR2 YFSETQ. For the CDR3, the DNA is TGCGCCAGCAGGGCTACAGGACTATACGAGCAGTACTTC. Its translation is CASRATGLYEQYF. Variable domain in full (rest from reference TRBV5-1 and TRBJ2-7): KAGVTQTPRYLIKTRGQQVTLSCSPISGHRSVSWYQQTPGQGLQFLFEYFSETQRNKGNFPGRFSGRQFSNSRSEMNVSTLELGDSALYLCASRATGLYEQYFGPGTRLTVT.

This chain joins TRBV18 and TRBJ1-1; D is undetermined. Trimming took off 1 base at V and 6 bases at J, with 12 bases between the two ends. The germline V gene has CDR1 KGHSH and CDR2 LQKENI. This CDR3 is built from 14 residues. The CDR3 protein is CASSPQQSWAEAFF. DNA of the CDR3: TGTGCCAGCTCACCACAACAGTCCTGGGCTGAAGCTTTCTTT.